This T cell receptor (beta chain) was sequenced in a study of T cells after yellow fever vaccination. TCRdb independently ran MiXCR on the 5' RACE reads; one entry per CDR3 protein. The sample holds hundreds of thousands of distinct CDR3 sequences, approximately 18% seen once. The CDR3 is 14 amino acids. Germline-derived CDR1 and CDR2 are DFQATT and SNEGSKA (reference sequence). The ends were cut back, 6 bases at V and 0 bases at J, with 12 bases in the middle. The sample in question was PBMCs, obtained before the yellow fever booster vaccination. The V call is TRBV20-1, the J call TRBJ2-4; D perhaps matches TRBD2 (6 bases). This sequence originates from a man between 18 and 35 years old who received the YFV17D yellow fever vaccine. CDR3 protein: CSAPPGLAKNIQYF. The CDR3 DNA sequence: TGCAGTGCCCCTCCGGGACTAGCCAAAAACATTCAGTACTTC.